The present TCR beta chain was sequenced within a study of coeliac disease. Study-wide points: The authors considered this approach unsuitable for unbiased detection of gliadin-specific T cells. Few TRB amino acid sequences were shared between samples; most were unique. Active celiac intraepithelial and lamina propria samples had lower TRB and TRG clonality than control samples. Of coeliac lamina propria samples, 9 of 18 held published gliadin-specific TRB sequences, versus 1 of 6 controls.

Details on this clone: The antigen is unknown.

Germline V gene sequence: CDR1 LNHNV, CDR2 YYDKDF (reference sequence). This CDR3 region has 18 residues. V shed 3 bases and J 6 bases; nucleotides not matched to a gene: 19. Repertoires were generated with immunoSEQ multiplex PCR, while TCRdb's copy carries only in-frame clones and drops some. This table has just over 4,000 clones, around three fifths appearing once. Material: lymphocytes from the gut lamina propria. V usage is TRBV15 and J usage is TRBJ2-7, with 8 bases matching TRBD1. The origin of this receptor is a woman aged 25 to 39 without celiac disease. CDR3 amino acids: CATSRTKQTGTGTPEQYF. The CDR3 DNA reads as TGTGCCACCAGCAGGACGAAACAGACCGGGACAGGCACCCCCGAGCAGTACTTC. The variable domain in full, with the rest retrieved from reference TRBV15 and TRBJ2-7, is DAMVIQNPRYQVTQFGKPVTLSCSQTLNHNVMYWYQQKSSQAPKLLFHYYDKDFNNEADTPDNFQSRRPNTSFCFLDIRSPGLGDTAMYLCATSRTKQTGTGTPEQYFGPGTRLTVT.